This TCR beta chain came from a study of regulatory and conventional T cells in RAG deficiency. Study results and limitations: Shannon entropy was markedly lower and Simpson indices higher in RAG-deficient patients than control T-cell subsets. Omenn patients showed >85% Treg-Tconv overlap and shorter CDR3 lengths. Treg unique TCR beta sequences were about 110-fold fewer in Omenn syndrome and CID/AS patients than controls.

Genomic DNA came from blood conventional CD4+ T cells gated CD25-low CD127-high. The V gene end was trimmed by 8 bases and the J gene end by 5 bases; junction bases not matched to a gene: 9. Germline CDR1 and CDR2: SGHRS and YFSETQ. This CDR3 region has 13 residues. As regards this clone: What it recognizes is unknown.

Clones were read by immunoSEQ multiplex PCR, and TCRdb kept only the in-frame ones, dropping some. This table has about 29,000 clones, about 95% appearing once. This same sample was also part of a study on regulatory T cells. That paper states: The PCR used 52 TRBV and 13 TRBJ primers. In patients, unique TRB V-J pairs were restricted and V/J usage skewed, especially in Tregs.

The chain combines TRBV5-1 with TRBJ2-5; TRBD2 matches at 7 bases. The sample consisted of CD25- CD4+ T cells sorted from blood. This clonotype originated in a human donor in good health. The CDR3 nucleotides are TGCGCCAGTCGACTAGCCCCGCAGGAGACCCAGTACTTC. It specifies CASRLAPQETQYF.